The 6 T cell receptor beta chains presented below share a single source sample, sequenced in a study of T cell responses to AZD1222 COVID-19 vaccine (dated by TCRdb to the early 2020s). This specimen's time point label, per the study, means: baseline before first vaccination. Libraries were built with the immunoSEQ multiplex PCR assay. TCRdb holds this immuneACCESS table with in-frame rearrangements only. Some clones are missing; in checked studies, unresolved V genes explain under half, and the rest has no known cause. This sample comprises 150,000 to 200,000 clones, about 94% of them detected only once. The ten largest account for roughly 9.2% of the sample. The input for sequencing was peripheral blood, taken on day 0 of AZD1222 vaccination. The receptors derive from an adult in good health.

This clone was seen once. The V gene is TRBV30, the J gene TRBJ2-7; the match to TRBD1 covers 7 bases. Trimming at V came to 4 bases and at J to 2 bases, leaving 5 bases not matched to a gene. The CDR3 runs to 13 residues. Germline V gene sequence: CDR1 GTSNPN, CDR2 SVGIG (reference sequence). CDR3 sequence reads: CAWTSGQTYEQYF. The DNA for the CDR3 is TGTGCCTGGACCTCGGGACAGACCTACGAGCAGTACTTC.

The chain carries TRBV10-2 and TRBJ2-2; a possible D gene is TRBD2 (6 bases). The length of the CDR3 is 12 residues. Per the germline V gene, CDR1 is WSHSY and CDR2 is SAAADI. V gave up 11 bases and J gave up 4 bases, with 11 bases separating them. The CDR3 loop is CAGRDFTGELFF. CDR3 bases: TGCGCCGGGCGGGACTTCACCGGGGAGCTGTTTTTT.

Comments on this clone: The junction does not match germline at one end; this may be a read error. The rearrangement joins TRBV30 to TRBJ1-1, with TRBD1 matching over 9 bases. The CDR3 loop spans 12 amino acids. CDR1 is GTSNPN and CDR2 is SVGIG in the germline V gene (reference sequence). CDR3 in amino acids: CAWRSGTGRNTF. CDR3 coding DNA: TGTGCCTGGAGATCCGGGACAGGGCGGAATACGTTT.

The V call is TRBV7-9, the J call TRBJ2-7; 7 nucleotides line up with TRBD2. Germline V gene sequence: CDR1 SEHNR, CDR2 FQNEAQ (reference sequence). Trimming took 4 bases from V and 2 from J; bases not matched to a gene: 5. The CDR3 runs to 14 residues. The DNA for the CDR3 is TGTGCCAGCAGCTCGGCGGGAGCCGCCTACGAGCAGTACTTC. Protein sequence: CASSSAGAAYEQYF. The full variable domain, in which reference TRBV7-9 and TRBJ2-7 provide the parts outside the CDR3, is DTGVSQNPRHKITKRGQNVTFRCDPISEHNRLYWYRQTLGQGPEFLTYFQNEAQLEKSRLLSDRFSAERPKGSFSTLEIQRTEQGDSAMYLCASSSAGAAYEQYFGPGTRLTVT.

The CDR3 DNA is TGTGCCAGCAGTGAATCTCCCGGCGGACTCAGTTGGAGCTATGGCTACACCTTC. Its protein product is CASSESPGGLSWSYGYTF. The chain is built from TRBV25-1 and TRBJ1-2; D not certain. V was trimmed by 1 base and J by 4 bases, leaving 22 bases between them. Germline CDR1 reads MGHDK; CDR2 reads SYGVNS. CDR3 length equals 18 residues.

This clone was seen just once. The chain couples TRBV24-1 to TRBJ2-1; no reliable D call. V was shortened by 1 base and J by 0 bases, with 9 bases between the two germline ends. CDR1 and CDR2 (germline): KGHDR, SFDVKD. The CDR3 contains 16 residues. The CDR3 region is CATSDFYSPSYNEQFF. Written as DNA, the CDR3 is TGTGCCACCAGTGATTTCTACTCCCCCTCCTACAATGAGCAGTTCTTC.